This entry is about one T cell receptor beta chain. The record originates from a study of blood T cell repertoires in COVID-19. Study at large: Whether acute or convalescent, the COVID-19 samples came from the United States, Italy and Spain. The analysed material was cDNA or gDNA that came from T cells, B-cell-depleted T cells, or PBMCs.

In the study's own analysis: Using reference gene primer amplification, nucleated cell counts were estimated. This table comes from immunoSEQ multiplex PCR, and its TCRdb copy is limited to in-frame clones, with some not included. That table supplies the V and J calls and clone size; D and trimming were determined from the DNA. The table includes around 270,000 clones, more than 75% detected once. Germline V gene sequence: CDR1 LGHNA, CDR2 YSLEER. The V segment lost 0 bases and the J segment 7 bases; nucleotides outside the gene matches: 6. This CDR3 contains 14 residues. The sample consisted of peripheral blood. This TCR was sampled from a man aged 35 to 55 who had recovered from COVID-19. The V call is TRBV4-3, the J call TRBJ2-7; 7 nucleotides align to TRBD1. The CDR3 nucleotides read TGCGCCAGCAGCCAAGATTCTAGGGGGCTGGAGCAGTACTTC. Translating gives CASSQDSRGLEQYF.